What follows are 20 T cell receptor beta chains derived from one specimen sequenced in a study of T-cell memory formation after mild COVID-19. TCRdb used MiXCR to reprocess the 5' RACE reads, holding one entry per CDR3 protein. The sample consists of a few hundred thousand distinct CDR3 sequences, roughly a sixth of them appearing once. What was sequenced was PBMCs or a T cell subset sorted from them (not recorded which). The receptors derive from a man between 18 and 29 years old who had mild COVID-19 (a few samples of this study predate the infection). Cell type and time point are not known.

This rearrangement joins TRBV5-1 to TRBJ1-4; weak D call: TRBD1 (6 bases). V was clipped by 0 bases and J by 5 bases, with 8 bases between them. Per germline, CDR1 SGHRS and CDR2 YFSETQ. CDR3 length: 14 residues. The CDR3 is CASSLGTENEKLFF. The CDR3 DNA sequence: TGCGCCAGCAGCTTGGGGACAGAGAATGAAAAACTGTTTTTT.

The chain is built from TRBV12-3 or TRBV12-4 and TRBJ1-1; 9 bases are a match to TRBD1. Trimming cost V 6 bases and J 5 bases; bases outside gene matches: 7. The length of the CDR3 is 14 residues. CDR3 coding DNA: TGTGCCAGCAGGACCGGGACAGGGAGGACTGAAGCTTTCTTT. Translating gives CASRTGTGRTEAFF.

V usage is TRBV5-6 and J usage is TRBJ2-5; the match to TRBD1 covers 11 bases. The CDR3 totals 15 residues. V trimming: 4 bases; J trimming: 1 base; junction bases outside the gene matches: 3. CDR1 and CDR2 (germline): SGHDT, YYEEEE. CDR3: CASSPDRGLQETQYF. The CDR3 DNA follows: TGTGCCAGCAGCCCGGACAGGGGGCTCCAAGAGACCCAGTACTTC.

This clonotype has more than one count but fewer than ten. This chain links TRBV6-2 or TRBV6-3 with TRBJ2-1; 7 bases map to TRBD2. Germline V lookup: CDR1 MNHEY, CDR2 SVGEGT. This CDR3 has 15 amino acids. V shed 6 bases and J 4 bases; nucleotides not matched to a gene: 9. Here the CDR3 reads CASRRAGEGYNEQFF. DNA for the CDR3: TGTGCCAGCAGACGAGCCGGGGAGGGATACAATGAGCAGTTCTTC.

In this sample, this clonotype turned up a few times. This rearrangement joins TRBV20-1 to TRBJ2-2; 9 positions match TRBD1. V was clipped by 5 bases and J by 1 base; unmatched bases: 2. From germline, CDR1 is DFQATT and CDR2 SNEGSKA (reference sequence). The CDR3 contains 14 residues. In DNA, the CDR3 is TGCAGTGCTTTGGGACAGGGGAACACCGGGGAGCTGTTTTTT. It yields the protein CSALGQGNTGELFF.

The chain has TRBV18 and TRBJ2-1, with TRBD2 matching 12 bases. The germline V gene has CDR1 KGHSH and CDR2 LQKENI. V shed 3 bases, J shed 7 bases, and the junction held 4 bases outside the gene matches. The CDR3 consists of 15 residues. CDR3 protein: CASSPGLAGRNEQFF. The CDR3 DNA is TGTGCCAGCTCACCCGGACTAGCGGGGCGGAATGAGCAGTTCTTC.

The rearrangement uses TRBV6-5 and TRBJ2-3; weak D call: TRBD1 (5 bases). The CDR3 has 14 amino acids. The germline V gene has CDR1 MNHEY and CDR2 SVGAGI. V lost 1 base, J lost 2 bases, and 7 bases lay in between. The CDR3 DNA follows: TGTGCCAGCAGTTACTATGGGGCCACAGATACGCAGTATTTT. Protein sequence: CASSYYGATDTQYF.

This clonotype occurred a few times. V is TRBV4-3 and J is TRBJ1-6, with D unclear. The V and J ends lost 0 bases and 10 bases respectively, with 19 bases between them. The length of the CDR3 is 17 residues. Germline assignment: CDR1 LGHNA and CDR2 YSLEER. The CDR3 region has the DNA TGCGCCAGCAGCCAAGAATTTTCACAGCTACTTGGGTCACCCCTCCACTTT. Translation gives CASSQEFSQLLGSPLHF.

The V gene is TRBV15, the J gene TRBJ2-7, with TRBD1 as a possible D gene (5 bases). Germline V lookup: CDR1 LNHNV, CDR2 YYDKDF (reference sequence). This CDR3 contains 15 residues. V dropped 1 base and J dropped 7 bases, with 17 bases sitting between them. The CDR3 spells CATSRGVGQGSEQYF. CDR3 nucleotides: TGTGCCACCAGCAGAGGAGTGGGTCAGGGATCAGAGCAGTACTTC.

The CDR3 protein is CASSQVDGEGYTF. In DNA form, the CDR3 reads TGTGCCAGCAGCCAAGTCGACGGGGAGGGCTACACCTTC. J is TRBJ1-2 and V is TRBV4-2; D gene ambiguous. There are 13 residues in the CDR3. V was pared by 1 base and J by 8 bases, with 11 bases between. Germline loops: CDR1 LGHNA, CDR2 YNFKEQ.

This clonotype has more than one count but fewer than ten. CDR3 sequence: CSARSGDALRAFF. The CDR3 DNA sequence: TGCAGTGCTAGATCAGGGGACGCCTTAAGAGCTTTCTTT. The rearrangement uses TRBV20-1 and TRBJ1-1; D may be TRBD1 (6 bases). V gave up 2 bases and J gave up 10 bases, with 17 bases separating them. Germline V gene lookup returns CDR1 DFQATT and CDR2 SNEGSKA (reference sequence). The CDR3 is 13 residues long.

This clonotype has just a few counts. The chain employs TRBV7-9 and TRBJ1-2; D is perhaps TRBD1 (6 bases). Looked up from germline, CDR1 is SEHNR and CDR2 is FQNEAQ (reference sequence). This CDR3 has 15 amino acids. Trimming took 4 bases from V and 0 from J, leaving 12 bases between them. The CDR3 is CASSSGGPSNYGYTF. DNA of the CDR3: TGTGCCAGCAGCTCCGGGGGGCCCTCTAACTATGGCTACACCTTC.

Ten or more counts support this clonotype. This rearrangement joins TRBV7-2 to TRBJ2-5, with D tentatively TRBD2 (6 bases). Trimming shortened V by 1 base and J by 2 bases, and 14 bases separated the two germline ends. CDR1 is SGHTA, CDR2 FQGNSA, per germline. CDR3 length: 16 amino acids. The DNA for the CDR3 is TGTGCCAGCAGCTTAGTCCGCCTTAGCGGACAAGAGACCCAGTACTTC. It is translated as CASSLVRLSGQETQYF.

The genes are TRBV18 and TRBJ2-7; no clear D gene. The CDR3 extends over 12 amino acids. The germline CDR1 and CDR2 sequences are KGHSH and LQKENI. Trimming took 6 bases from V and 3 from J, leaving 9 bases between them. This chain's CDR3 is CASSRVNYEQYF. In DNA, the CDR3 is TGTGCCAGCTCCCGCGTAAACTACGAGCAGTACTTC.

The J gene is TRBJ1-1, the V gene TRBV18, with D uncertain. The CDR3 contains 17 residues. Germline values: CDR1 KGHSH, CDR2 LQKENI. V lost 4 bases and J 1 base, leaving 19 bases between the germline ends. CDR3 in DNA: TGTGCCAGCTCACGTAGTTCTACAGTGTACTCGAACACTGAAGCTTTCTTT. It yields the protein CASSRSSTVYSNTEAFF. Drawing the rest from reference TRBV18 and TRBJ1-1, the complete variable domain is NAGVMQNPRHLVRRRGQEARLRCSPMKGHSHVYWYRQLPEEGLKFMVYLQKENIIDESGMPKERFSAEFPKEGPSILRIQQVVRGDSAAYFCASSRSSTVYSNTEAFFGQGTRLTVV.

This chain joins TRBV5-1 and TRBJ2-1; D is perhaps TRBD1 or TRBD2 (6 bases each). The V and J ends lost 9 bases and 5 bases respectively, with 15 bases between them. CDR3 length: 13 amino acids. The germline gives CDR1 SGHRS, CDR2 YFSETQ. The DNA of the CDR3 is TGCGCCACCCGCCGGGGGCAGAACAATGAGCAGTTCTTC. Translation: CATRRGQNNEQFF.

A few counts support this clonotype. The chain links TRBV5-1 to TRBJ1-4, with no clear D. Germline values: CDR1 SGHRS, CDR2 YFSETQ. The CDR3 contains 15 residues. V lost 0 bases to trimming and J lost 8 bases, with 14 bases between them. Here the CDR3 reads CASSLVSNVHEKLFF. DNA of the CDR3: TGCGCCAGCAGCTTGGTTTCTAACGTACACGAAAAACTGTTTTTT.

Remarks on this clonotype: Given a much more abundant clone one base away, this may be a read error. The V call is TRBV20-1, the J call TRBJ2-5; 8 nucleotides align to TRBD2. The better agreement between TRBJ2-1 and the DNA end casts doubt on the J call. Germline V gives CDR1 DFQATT, CDR2 SNEGSKA (reference sequence). CDR3 length: 14 amino acids. The CDR3 region has the DNA TGCAGTGCGGCGGGGGGATATTTGCGAGAGACCCAGTTCTTC. Its translation: CSAAGGYLRETQFF.

This clonotype was counted a few times. The chain is built from TRBV5-1 and TRBJ2-1; D is ambiguous. V dropped 0 bases and J dropped 8 bases, with 12 bases sitting between them. Germline loops: CDR1 SGHRS, CDR2 YFSETQ. The CDR3 has 14 amino acids. The DNA for the CDR3 is TGCGCCAGCAGCTTGGGTTTCAGGTCCGATGAGCAGTTCTTC. Protein: CASSLGFRSDEQFF.

This clonotype occurred many times. The chain uses TRBV11-2 and TRBJ2-1; D is undetermined. V was clipped by 0 bases and J by 14 bases, with 17 bases between them. CDR1 and CDR2 (germline): SGHAT, FQNNGV. CDR3 size: 14 residues. CDR3 DNA: TGTGCCAGCAGCTTAGACCCCCTCAGTGGTCGTGAGTTCTTC. Translating it yields CASSLDPLSGREFF. Complete variable domain (other parts from reference TRBV11-2 and TRBJ2-1): EAGVAQSPRYKIIEKRQSVAFWCNPISGHATLYWYQQILGQGPKLLIQFQNNGVVDDSQLPKDRFSAERLKGVDSTLKIQPAKLEDSAVYLCASSLDPLSGREFFGPGTRLTVL.